The 4 T cell receptor beta chains reported below all come from one sample, sequenced in a study of T cells in Graves' hyperthyroidism and ophthalmopathy. RNA transcripts served as the template for amplifying TCR beta CDR3 regions. HTBI primers were the set used in a first-round RT-PCR of the TCR CDR3. TCRdb re-called the multiplex PCR reads with MiXCR, one entry per CDR3 protein. The sample lists 490,000 or so distinct CDR3 sequences; roughly a sixth were seen once. Sequencing input: blood. The receptors were gathered from a woman aged 25 to 45 with Graves' ophthalmopathy.

The sample holds one count of this clonotype. Possible read error: a much larger clone is one base away. This chain joins TRBV28 and TRBJ2-1, with D hard to call. The germline V gene has CDR1 MDHEN and CDR2 SYDVKM. Deletions cut 6 bases from V and 1 base from J, with 10 bases between. This CDR3 has 14 amino acids. CDR3 sequence: CASSLDESYNEQFF. In nucleotides, the CDR3 is TGTGCCAGCAGCTTAGACGAGTCCTACAATGAGCAGTTCTTC.

This clonotype was picked up many times. This chain links TRBV28 with TRBJ2-5; no firm D call. Trimming pared 4 bases from V and 4 bases from J, leaving 16 bases between. This CDR3 contains 15 residues. The germline CDR1 and CDR2 sequences are MDHEN and SYDVKM. Written as DNA, the CDR3 is TGTGCCAGCAGTTCCCAAGGACCGAGTCGAGAGACCCAGTACTTC. This sequence encodes CASSSQGPSRETQYF.

In its sample, this clonotype was seen a few times. The chain links TRBV10-2 to TRBJ1-4, with 10 bases fitting TRBD1. Germline V CDR1 and CDR2: WSHSY, SAAADI. V shed 6 bases and J 6 bases; nucleotides not matched to a gene: 7. The CDR3 has 15 amino acids. CDR3 sequence reads: CASSRSGTGDEKLFF. CDR3 sequence (DNA): TGCGCCAGCAGCCGATCCGGGACAGGGGATGAAAAACTGTTTTTT.

This clonotype was found many times. The V call is TRBV12-3 or TRBV12-4, the J call TRBJ1-3; no clear D gene. V shed 7 bases and J shed 3 bases, with 10 bases lying between them. The CDR3 loop spans 13 amino acids. CDR3 region: CASTLAVGNTIYF. The DNA of the CDR3 is TGTGCCAGCACTCTGGCCGTTGGAAACACCATATATTTT.